This is a list of T cell receptor beta chains from one sample in a study of blood T cell repertoires in COVID-19. Produced via immunoSEQ multiplex PCR; TCRdb's table is partial and in-frame only. The table shows hundreds of thousands of clones, with just over 85% occurring only once. The sequenced material came from peripheral blood. The receptors derive from a man older than 75 with acute or convalescent COVID-19. The CDR3 runs from the conserved cysteine through the conserved F or W. Fields, in order: J gene, clone size, V gene, D gene, CDR3 protein, CDR3 DNA. D genes are given only for firm matches. The listing skips clone size in some rows; elsewhere it reads once, few, many or a size class.

>TRBJ2-2|NA|TRBV9|NA
CASSVAQGSTGELFF
TGTGCCAGCAGCGTAGCTCAGGGGTCCACCGGGGAGCTGTTTTTT
>TRBJ1-2|once|TRBV25-1|TRBD1
CASSGTGAFYGYTF
TGTGCCAGCAGTGGGACAGGGGCCTTCTATGGCTACACCTTC
>TRBJ2-5|NA|TRBV19|TRBD2
CASSPPLLGRATQETQYF
TGTGCCAGTAGTCCCCCTCTTCTCGGGAGGGCCACACAAGAGACCCAGTACTTC
>TRBJ2-5|NA|TRBV6-5|NA
CASTRSPQETQYF
TGTGCCAGCACCCGGAGTCCTCAAGAGACCCAGTACTTC
>TRBJ1-5|NA|TRBV28|TRBD1
CASSYQRAGTGNQPQHF
TGTGCCAGCAGTTACCAGCGAGCCGGGACAGGGAATCAGCCCCAGCATTTT
>TRBJ2-7|NA|TRBV5-4|TRBD2
CASSTRTSGSYEQYF
TGTGCCAGCAGCACTCGGACTAGCGGCTCCTACGAGCAGTACTTC
>TRBJ2-5|NA|TRBV10-3|TRBD2
CAIRASGNQETQYF
TGTGCCATCAGGGCTAGCGGAAACCAAGAGACCCAGTACTTC
>TRBJ2-1|NA|TRBV6-1|TRBD2
CASSDPGLHYNEQFF
TGTGCCAGCAGTGACCCGGGACTACACTACAATGAGCAGTTCTTC
>TRBJ2-7|once|TRBV2|TRBD1
CASSSDRVAYEQYF
TGTGCCAGCAGCTCGGACAGGGTTGCCTACGAGCAGTACTTC
>TRBJ1-2|NA|TRBV5-4|TRBD1
CASSLTKQGAGYGYTF
TGTGCCAGCAGCTTGACAAAACAGGGGGCTGGCTATGGCTACACCTTC
>TRBJ2-1|once|TRBV3-1/TRBV3-2|TRBD2
CASSQEDRTSGSLNNEQFF
TGTGCCAGCAGCCAAGAGGATCGGACTAGCGGGAGCCTCAACAATGAGCAGTTCTTC
>TRBJ1-1|NA|TRBV29-1|NA
CSVGANTEAFF
TGCAGCGTTGGAGCGAACACTGAAGCTTTCTTT
>TRBJ2-2|NA|TRBV2|NA
CASIKQGGSNTGELFF
TGTGCCAGCATCAAGCAAGGCGGAAGCAACACCGGGGAGCTGTTTTTT
>TRBJ2-5|NA|TRBV12-3/TRBV12-4|NA
CASTPDTQETQYF
TGTGCCAGCACCCCAGACACACAAGAGACCCAGTACTTC
>TRBJ2-1|NA|TRBV24-1|NA
CATQGLTGLSIDNEQFF
TGTGCCACCCAAGGCTTAACGGGATTATCCATCGACAATGAGCAGTTCTTC
>TRBJ1-5|NA|TRBV28|NA
CASSSGDQPQHF
TGTGCCAGCAGTTCAGGGGATCAGCCCCAGCATTTT
>TRBJ2-7|few|TRBV29-1|TRBD2
CSVLTSGGTYEQYF
TGCAGCGTTTTGACTAGCGGGGGGACCTACGAGCAGTACTTC
>TRBJ1-5|NA|TRBV19|TRBD1
CASSAPGQGSQPQHF
TGTGCCAGTAGTGCGCCCGGACAGGGGTCGCAGCCCCAGCATTTT
>TRBJ2-5|NA|TRBV11-2|TRBD2
CASSPLRTSGGMTQYF
TGTGCCAGCAGCCCACTGCGGACTAGCGGGGGGATGACCCAGTACTTC
>TRBJ1-5|NA|TRBV5-6|TRBD1
CASSFGTGESNQPQHF
TGTGCCAGCAGCTTCGGGACAGGGGAGAGCAATCAGCCCCAGCATTTT
>TRBJ1-1|NA|TRBV12-3/TRBV12-4|NA
CASTLQAHTEAFF
TGTGCCAGCACTTTACAGGCCCACACTGAAGCTTTCTTT
>TRBJ2-1|NA|TRBV19|TRBD2
CASSISPSGFLLEQFF
TGTGCCAGTAGTATTTCGCCTAGCGGTTTCCTTCTGGAGCAGTTCTTC
>TRBJ2-2|NA|TRBV5-1|TRBD2
CASRPYFSSGTNTGELFF
TGCGCCAGCAGGCCATACTTTTCTAGCGGGACGAACACCGGGGAGCTGTTTTTT
>TRBJ2-5|NA|TRBV2|NA
CASTLNRAQGETQYF
TGTGCCAGCACCCTGAACAGGGCCCAGGGCGAGACCCAGTACTTC
>TRBJ1-2|NA|TRBV5-1|TRBD1
CASSAGQGSYGYTF
TGCGCCAGCAGCGCGGGACAGGGAAGCTATGGCTACACCTTC
>TRBJ2-1|NA|TRBV11-2|TRBD2
CASSRTSGRSSYNEQFF
TGTGCCAGCAGCCGAACTAGCGGGAGAAGCTCCTACAATGAGCAGTTCTTC
>TRBJ2-2|NA|TRBV7-3|TRBD2
CASSLPGLAGVSGELFF
TGTGCCAGCAGCTTACCCGGACTAGCGGGAGTCTCCGGGGAGCTGTTTTTT
>TRBJ1-2|NA|TRBV14|TRBD1
CASSQELGTGYGYTF
TGTGCCAGCAGCCAAGAGTTGGGGACAGGGTATGGCTACACCTTC
>TRBJ2-7|NA|TRBV7-2|TRBD1
CASTGQRSTEQYF
TGTGCCAGCACGGGACAGAGGTCGACCGAGCAGTACTTC
>TRBJ2-7|NA|TRBV18|TRBD1
CASSPWTGSSYEQYF
TGTGCCAGCTCACCATGGACAGGGAGCTCCTACGAGCAGTACTTC
>TRBJ1-2|NA|TRBV25-1|NA
CASSEGGGGDYGYTF
TGTGCCAGCAGTGAAGGAGGCGGGGGAGACTATGGCTACACCTTC
>TRBJ2-1|NA|TRBV3-1/TRBV3-2|TRBD2
CASSQDRTSGKQFF
TGTGCCAGCAGCCAAGATCGAACTAGCGGGAAGCAGTTCTTC
>TRBJ2-7|once|TRBV3-1/TRBV3-2|NA
CASSQAAYEQYF
TGTGCCAGCAGCCAAGCCGCCTACGAGCAGTACTTC
>TRBJ2-1|NA|TRBV11-2|TRBD2
CASSPRTSGKAEQFF
TGTGCCAGCAGCCCCCGGACTAGCGGTAAGGCTGAGCAGTTCTTC
>TRBJ1-1|once|TRBV11-2|NA
CASSFRVGTEAFF
TGTGCCAGCAGCTTCAGGGTCGGGACTGAAGCTTTCTTT
>TRBJ1-6|NA|TRBV2|NA
CASRRQGNNSPLHF
TGTGCCAGCAGACGGCAGGGGAATAATTCACCCCTCCACTTT
>TRBJ1-2|NA|TRBV19|NA
CASSIGRNYGYTF
TGTGCCAGTAGTATCGGCAGGAACTATGGCTACACCTTC
>TRBJ2-2|NA|TRBV5-1|TRBD2
CASSLNGRAPGELFF
TGCGCCAGCAGCTTAAACGGGAGGGCCCCCGGGGAGCTGTTTTTT